One and the same sample provided the 8 T cell receptor beta chains below, sequenced in a study of OX40 agonist ivuxolimab in advanced cancers. Here immunoSEQ multiplex PCR was the method, and the copy in TCRdb shows in-frame clones only, minus some. In the table there are some 19,000 clones, 83% of which are singletons. This material consisted of CD4+ or CD8+ T cells sorted from blood, taken in a trial of the OX40 agonist ivuxolimab. The receptors derive from an adult with an advanced solid tumor such as melanoma, head and neck, liver or kidney cancer.

The genes are TRBV5-6 and TRBJ1-5; 9 bases map to TRBD1. The CDR3 is 17 residues long. The junction had 9 bases not matched to a gene; V was cut back by 0 bases and J by 5 bases. CDR1 is SGHDT, CDR2 YYEEEE, per germline. CDR3 DNA sequence: TGTGCCAGCAGCTTGGGGGCCGGGACAGGGACGGATCAGCCCCAGCATTTT. Translation: CASSLGAGTGTDQPQHF.

V and J are TRBV6-5 and TRBJ1-1, with D unresolved. Trimming pared 6 bases from V and 0 bases from J, leaving 14 bases between. The CDR3 sequence is 15 residues long. Germline V gene data show CDR1 as MNHEY and CDR2 as SVGAGI. The chain's CDR3 is CASSVLGELNTEAFF. The CDR3 bases are TGTGCCAGCAGCGTCCTTGGGGAATTGAACACTGAAGCTTTCTTT.

At least ten counts were recorded for this clone. The chain is built from TRBV13 and TRBJ1-3; D gene unclear. This CDR3 comprises 15 residues. V was cut by 1 base and J by 4 bases, with 11 bases left in between. The germline gives CDR1 PRHDT, CDR2 FYEKMQ (reference sequence). CDR3 nucleotide sequence: TGTGCCAGCAGCTTAGAAGGGAGTTCGGGAAACACCATATATTTT. Translated: CASSLEGSSGNTIYF.

There are many counts of this clone. This sample includes further DNA sequences coding for the same CDR3. V and J are TRBV2 and TRBJ1-5; no clear D gene. Germline CDR1 is SNHLY and CDR2 is FYNNEI. V lost 1 base, J lost 0 bases, and 10 bases lay in between. CDR3 length: 16 residues. The CDR3 DNA sequence: TGTGCCAGCAGTGAAGAAGAGGACTATAGCAATCAGCCCCAGCATTTT. Translated, it gives CASSEEEDYSNQPQHF.

The chain employs TRBV6-6 and TRBJ2-5, with 11 nucleotides matching TRBD2. The V and J ends lost 2 bases and 3 bases, in that order; junction bases with no gene match: 5. From germline, CDR1 is MNHNY and CDR2 SVGAGI (reference sequence). The CDR3 is made up of 16 amino acids. CDR3 sequence (DNA): TGTGCCAGCAGTTACACTAGCGGGGGAGAAAAAGAGACCCAGTACTTC. This gives the protein CASSYTSGGEKETQYF.

This chain connects TRBV2 to TRBJ2-5; 9 positions match TRBD2. From germline, CDR1 is SNHLY and CDR2 FYNNEI. The CDR3 runs to 16 residues. V lost 2 bases, J lost 3 bases, and 7 bases stayed unmatched. The CDR3 DNA reads TGTGCCAGCAGTGAAAAGCTAGCGGGGATTAAAGAGACCCAGTACTTC. Translated, it gives CASSEKLAGIKETQYF.

By sample fraction, this clone is medium-sized. CDR3 in amino acids: CASSEFIGLANEQFF. CDR3 DNA sequence: TGTGCCAGCAGTGAATTTATAGGACTAGCGAATGAGCAGTTCTTC. The V gene is TRBV6-1, the J gene TRBJ2-1; 9 positions agree with TRBD2. In germline, CDR1 is MNHNS, CDR2 SASEGT. The CDR3 runs to 15 residues. The junction had 6 bases not matched to a gene; V was cut back by 2 bases and J by 7 bases.

The chain is built from TRBV5-5 and TRBJ1-6, with D possibly being TRBD1 (5 bases). The V and J ends lost 1 base and 8 bases respectively, with 13 bases between them. The germline gives CDR1 SGHKS, CDR2 YYEKEE (reference sequence). CDR3 length: 15 residues. CDR3 region: CASSLWWGGDSPLHF. The CDR3 DNA is TGTGCCAGCAGCTTGTGGTGGGGAGGGGATTCACCCCTCCACTTT.